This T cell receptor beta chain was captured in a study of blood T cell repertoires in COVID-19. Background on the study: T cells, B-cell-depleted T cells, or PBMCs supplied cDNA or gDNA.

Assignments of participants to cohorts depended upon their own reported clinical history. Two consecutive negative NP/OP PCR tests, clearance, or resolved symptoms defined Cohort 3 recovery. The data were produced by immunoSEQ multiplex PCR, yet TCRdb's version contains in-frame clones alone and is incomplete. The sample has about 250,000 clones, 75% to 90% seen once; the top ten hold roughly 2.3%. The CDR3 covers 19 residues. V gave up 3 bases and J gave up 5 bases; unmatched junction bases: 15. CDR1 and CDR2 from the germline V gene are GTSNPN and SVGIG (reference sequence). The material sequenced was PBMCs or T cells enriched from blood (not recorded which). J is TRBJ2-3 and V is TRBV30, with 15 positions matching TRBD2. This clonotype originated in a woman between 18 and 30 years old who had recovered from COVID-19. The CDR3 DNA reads TGTGCCTGGAGAGTCTGGAAGGGACTAGCGGGGGGTTACGGAGATACGCAGTATTTT. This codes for CAWRVWKGLAGGYGDTQYF.